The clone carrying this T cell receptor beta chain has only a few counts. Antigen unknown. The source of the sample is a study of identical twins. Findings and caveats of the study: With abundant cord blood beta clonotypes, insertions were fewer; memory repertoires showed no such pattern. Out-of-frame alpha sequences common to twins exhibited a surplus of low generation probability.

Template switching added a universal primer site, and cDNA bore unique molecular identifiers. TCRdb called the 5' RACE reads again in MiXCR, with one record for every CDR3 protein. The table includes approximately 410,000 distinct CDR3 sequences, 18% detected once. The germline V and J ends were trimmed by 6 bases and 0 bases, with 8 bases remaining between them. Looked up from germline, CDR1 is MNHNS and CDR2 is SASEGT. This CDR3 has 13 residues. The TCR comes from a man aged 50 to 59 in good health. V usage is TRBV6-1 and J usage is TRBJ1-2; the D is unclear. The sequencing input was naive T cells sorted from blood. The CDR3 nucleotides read TGTGCCAGCAGATCCGTAACTAACTATGGCTACACCTTC. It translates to CASRSVTNYGYTF.